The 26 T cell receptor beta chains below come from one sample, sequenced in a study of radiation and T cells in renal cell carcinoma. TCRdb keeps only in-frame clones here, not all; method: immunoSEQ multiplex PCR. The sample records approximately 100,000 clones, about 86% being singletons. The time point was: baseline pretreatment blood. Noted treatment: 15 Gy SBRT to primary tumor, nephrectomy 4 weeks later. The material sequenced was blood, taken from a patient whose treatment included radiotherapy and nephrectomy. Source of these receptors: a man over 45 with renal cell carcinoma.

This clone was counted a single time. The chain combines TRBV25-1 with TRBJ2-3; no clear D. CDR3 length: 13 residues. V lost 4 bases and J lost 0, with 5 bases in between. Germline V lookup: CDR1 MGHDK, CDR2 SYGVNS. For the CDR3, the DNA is TGTGCCAGCAGTGTATATAGCACAGATACGCAGTATTTT. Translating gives CASSVYSTDTQYF.

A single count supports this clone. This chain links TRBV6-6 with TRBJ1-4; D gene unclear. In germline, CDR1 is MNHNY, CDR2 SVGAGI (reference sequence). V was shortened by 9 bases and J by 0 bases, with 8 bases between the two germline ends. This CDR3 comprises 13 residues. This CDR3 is CASWDATNEKLFF. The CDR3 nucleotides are TGTGCCAGTTGGGATGCAACTAATGAAAAACTGTTTTTT.

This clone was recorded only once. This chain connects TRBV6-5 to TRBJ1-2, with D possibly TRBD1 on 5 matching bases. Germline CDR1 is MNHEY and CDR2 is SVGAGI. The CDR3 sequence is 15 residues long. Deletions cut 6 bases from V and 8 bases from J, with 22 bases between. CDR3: CASSKLDSRLSGYTF. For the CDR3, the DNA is TGTGCCAGCAGCAAACTAGACAGTCGGCTCTCAGGCTACACCTTC.

The CDR3 loop reads CASSSGVTGELFF. The CDR3 DNA is TGCGCCAGCAGCTCAGGGGTCACCGGGGAGCTGTTTTTT. The V call is TRBV4-1, the J call TRBJ2-2, with D possibly TRBD1 on 6 matching bases. Trimming removed 5 bases at V and 4 bases at J, with 8 bases between. The CDR3 sequence is 13 residues long. The germline gives CDR1 MGHRA, CDR2 YSYEKL.

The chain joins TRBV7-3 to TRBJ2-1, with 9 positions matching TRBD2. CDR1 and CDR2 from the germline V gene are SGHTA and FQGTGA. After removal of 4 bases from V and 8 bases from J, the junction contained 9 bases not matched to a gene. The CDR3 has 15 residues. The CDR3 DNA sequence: TGTGCCAGCAGCTCCTCCCCGGGACTAGCCGATGAGCAGTTCTTC. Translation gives CASSSSPGLADEQFF.

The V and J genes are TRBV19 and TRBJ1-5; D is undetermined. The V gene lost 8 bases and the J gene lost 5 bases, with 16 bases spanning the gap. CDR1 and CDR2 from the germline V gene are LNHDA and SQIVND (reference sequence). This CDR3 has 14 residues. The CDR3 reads CASYDGKTYQPQHF. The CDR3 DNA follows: TGTGCCAGTTACGACGGGAAAACCTATCAGCCCCAGCATTTT.

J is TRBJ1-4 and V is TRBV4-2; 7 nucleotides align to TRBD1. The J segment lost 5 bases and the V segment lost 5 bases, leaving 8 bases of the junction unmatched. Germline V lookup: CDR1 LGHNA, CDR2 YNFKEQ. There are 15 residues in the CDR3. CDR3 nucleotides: TGTGCCAGCAGCTTGGGGAGCAGGGGGAATGAAAAACTGTTTTTT. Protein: CASSLGSRGNEKLFF.

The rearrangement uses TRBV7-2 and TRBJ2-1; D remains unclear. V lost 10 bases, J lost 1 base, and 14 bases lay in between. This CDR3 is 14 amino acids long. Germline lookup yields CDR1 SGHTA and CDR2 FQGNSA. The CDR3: CATRLLPSYNEQFF. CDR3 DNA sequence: TGTGCCACACGACTCCTCCCTTCCTACAATGAGCAGTTCTTC.

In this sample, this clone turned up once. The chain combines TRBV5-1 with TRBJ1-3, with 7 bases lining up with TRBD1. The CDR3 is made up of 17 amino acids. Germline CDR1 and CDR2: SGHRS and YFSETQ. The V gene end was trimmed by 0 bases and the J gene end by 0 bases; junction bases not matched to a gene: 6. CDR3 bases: TGCGCCAGCAGCTTGGCGGGGACAGCCAGCTCTGGAAACACCATATATTTT. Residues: CASSLAGTASSGNTIYF.

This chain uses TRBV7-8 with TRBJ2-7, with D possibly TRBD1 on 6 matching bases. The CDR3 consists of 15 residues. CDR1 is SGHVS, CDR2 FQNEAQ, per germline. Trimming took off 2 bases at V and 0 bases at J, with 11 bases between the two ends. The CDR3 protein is CASSLHQGPSYEQYF. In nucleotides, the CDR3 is TGTGCCAGCAGCTTACACCAGGGGCCCTCCTACGAGCAGTACTTC.

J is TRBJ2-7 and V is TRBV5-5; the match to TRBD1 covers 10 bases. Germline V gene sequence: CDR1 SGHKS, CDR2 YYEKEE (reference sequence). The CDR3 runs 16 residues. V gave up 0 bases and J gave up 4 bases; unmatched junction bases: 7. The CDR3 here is CASSLVGTGAGYEQYF. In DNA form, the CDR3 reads TGTGCCAGCAGCTTGGTGGGGACAGGGGCCGGGTACGAGCAGTACTTC.

CDR3 amino acids: CASSIGRNTEAFF. CDR3 nucleotide sequence: TGTGCCAGTAGTATAGGACGGAACACTGAAGCTTTCTTT. V and J are TRBV19 and TRBJ1-1; D remains ambiguous. The V and J ends lost 1 base and 1 base respectively, with 4 bases between them. The CDR3 runs 13 residues. Germline lookup yields CDR1 LNHDA and CDR2 SQIVND (reference sequence).

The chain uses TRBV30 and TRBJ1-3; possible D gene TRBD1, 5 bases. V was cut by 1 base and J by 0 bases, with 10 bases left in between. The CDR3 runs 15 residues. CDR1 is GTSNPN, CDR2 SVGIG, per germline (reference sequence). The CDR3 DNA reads TGTGCCTGGAGTGCGGACATCTCCTCTGGAAACACCATATATTTT. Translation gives CAWSADISSGNTIYF.

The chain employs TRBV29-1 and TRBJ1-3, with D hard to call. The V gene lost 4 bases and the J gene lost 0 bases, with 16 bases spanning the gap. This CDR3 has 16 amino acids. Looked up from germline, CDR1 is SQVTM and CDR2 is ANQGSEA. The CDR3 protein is CSVAPTTAYSGNTIYF. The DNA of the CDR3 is TGCAGCGTTGCTCCTACAACCGCCTACTCTGGAAACACCATATATTTT.

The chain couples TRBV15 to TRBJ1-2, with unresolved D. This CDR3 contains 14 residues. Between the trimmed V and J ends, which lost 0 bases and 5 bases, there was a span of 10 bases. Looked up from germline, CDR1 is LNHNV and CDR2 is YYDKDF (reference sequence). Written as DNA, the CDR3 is TGTGCCACCAGCAGAGATATAGGACCGTATGGCTACACCTTC. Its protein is CATSRDIGPYGYTF.

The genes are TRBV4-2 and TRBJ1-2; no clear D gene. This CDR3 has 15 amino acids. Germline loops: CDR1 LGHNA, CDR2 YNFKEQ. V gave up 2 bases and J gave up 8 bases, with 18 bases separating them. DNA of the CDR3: TGTGCCAGCAGCCAAAATCCTATAAGCCTTCGGGGCTACACCTTC. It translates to CASSQNPISLRGYTF.

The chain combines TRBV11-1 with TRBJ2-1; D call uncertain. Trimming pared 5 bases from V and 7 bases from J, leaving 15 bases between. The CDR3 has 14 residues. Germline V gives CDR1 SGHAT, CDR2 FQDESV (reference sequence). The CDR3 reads CASSARRTTNEQFF. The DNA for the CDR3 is TGTGCCAGCAGCGCCCGACGAACCACGAATGAGCAGTTCTTC.

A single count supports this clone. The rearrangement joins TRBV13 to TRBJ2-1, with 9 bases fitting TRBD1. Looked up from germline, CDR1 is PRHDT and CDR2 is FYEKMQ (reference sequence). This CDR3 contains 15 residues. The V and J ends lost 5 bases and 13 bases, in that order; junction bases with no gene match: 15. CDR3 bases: TGTGCCAGCAGCGTCCGGGACAGGGAGATTTTGGGCCAGTTCTTC. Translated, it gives CASSVRDREILGQFF.

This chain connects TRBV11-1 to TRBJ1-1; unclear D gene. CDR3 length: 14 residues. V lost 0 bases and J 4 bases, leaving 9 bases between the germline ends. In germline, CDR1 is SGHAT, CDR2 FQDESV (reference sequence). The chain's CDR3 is CASSLARQSTEAFF. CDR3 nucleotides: TGTGCCAGCAGCTTAGCGCGACAAAGCACTGAAGCTTTCTTT.

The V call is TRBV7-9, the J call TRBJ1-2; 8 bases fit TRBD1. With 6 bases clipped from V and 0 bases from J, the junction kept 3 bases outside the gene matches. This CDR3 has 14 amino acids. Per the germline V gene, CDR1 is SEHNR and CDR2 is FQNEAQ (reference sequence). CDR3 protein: CASRGTGANYGYTF. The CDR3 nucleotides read TGTGCCAGCAGGGGGACAGGTGCTAACTATGGCTACACCTTC.

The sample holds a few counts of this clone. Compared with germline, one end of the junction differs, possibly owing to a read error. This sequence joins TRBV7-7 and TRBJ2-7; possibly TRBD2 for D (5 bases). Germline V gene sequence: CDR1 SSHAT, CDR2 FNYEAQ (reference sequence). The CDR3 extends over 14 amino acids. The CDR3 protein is CASSPRGRSYEQYF. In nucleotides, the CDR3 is TGTGCTAGCAGTCCGAGAGGGCGCTCCTACGAGCAGTACTTC.

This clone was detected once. The CDR3: CASSARTSGRPYNEQFF. The CDR3 DNA reads as TGTGCCAGCAGCGCCCGGACTAGCGGGAGACCTTACAATGAGCAGTTCTTC. The V and J genes are TRBV7-2 and TRBJ2-1; 13 bases fit TRBD2. The V gene's germline CDR1 is SGHTA and CDR2 FQGNSA. The CDR3 length is 17 residues. With 5 bases clipped from V and 4 bases from J, the junction kept 8 bases outside the gene matches. Filled out from reference TRBV7-2 and TRBJ2-1, the complete variable domain reads GAGVSQSPSNKVTEKGKDVELRCDPISGHTALYWYRQSLGQGLEFLIYFQGNSAPDKSGLPSDRFSAERTGGSVSTLTIQRTQQEDSAVYLCASSARTSGRPYNEQFFGPGTRLTVL.

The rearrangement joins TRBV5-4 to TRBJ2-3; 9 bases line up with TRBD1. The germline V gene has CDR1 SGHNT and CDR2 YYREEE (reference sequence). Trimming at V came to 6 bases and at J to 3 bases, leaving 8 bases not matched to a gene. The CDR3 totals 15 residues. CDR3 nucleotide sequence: TGTGCCAGCACTAACCGACAGGGGGGGACAGATACGCAGTATTTT. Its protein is CASTNRQGGTDTQYF.

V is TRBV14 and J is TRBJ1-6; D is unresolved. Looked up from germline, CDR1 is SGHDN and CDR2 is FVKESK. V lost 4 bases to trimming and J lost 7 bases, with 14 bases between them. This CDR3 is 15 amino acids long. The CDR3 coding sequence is TGTGCCAGCAGCCGAGGGCAGCTGATGAATTCACCCCTCCACTTT. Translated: CASSRGQLMNSPLHF.

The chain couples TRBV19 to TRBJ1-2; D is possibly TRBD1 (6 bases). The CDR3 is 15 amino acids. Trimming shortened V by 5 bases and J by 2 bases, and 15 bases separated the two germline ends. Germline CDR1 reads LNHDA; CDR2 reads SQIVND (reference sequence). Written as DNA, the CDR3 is TGTGCCAGTAGTCTAACGGGACAAATAAACTATGGCTACACCTTC. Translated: CASSLTGQINYGYTF.

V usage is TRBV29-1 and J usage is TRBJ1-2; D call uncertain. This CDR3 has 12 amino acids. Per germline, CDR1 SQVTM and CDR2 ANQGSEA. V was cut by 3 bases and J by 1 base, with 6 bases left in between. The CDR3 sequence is CSVDVSNYGYTF. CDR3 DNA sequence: TGCAGCGTTGACGTCAGTAACTATGGCTACACCTTC.